This note documents a single TCR beta chain sequence. The CDR3 is made up of 13 amino acids. V was trimmed by 5 bases and J by 7 bases, leaving 12 bases between them. Germline lookup yields CDR1 SGHVS and CDR2 FQNEAQ. The study recruited people aged about 18 to 89 years across under 25 US areas. Participant-reported clinical history was the basis for cohort assignment. Donors in Cohort 3 who had recovered were those with two negative PCRs, healthcare professional clearance, or resolution of their symptoms. The data belong to a study of blood T cell repertoires in COVID-19. Study-wide background: Whether acute or convalescent, the COVID-19 samples came from the United States, Italy and Spain.

Produced via immunoSEQ multiplex PCR; TCRdb's table is partial and in-frame only. The sample contains about 170,000 clones, under 90% of which appear only once. This TCR was sampled from a man aged 50-59 years who had recovered from COVID-19. This rearrangement joins TRBV7-8 to TRBJ1-5, with D possibly TRBD1 on 6 matching bases. The sequenced sample consisted of PBMCs or T cells enriched from blood (not recorded which). CDR3 sequence (DNA): TGTGCCAGCAGCCGGACAGTGCAACAGCCCCAGCATTTT. This gives the protein CASSRTVQQPQHF.